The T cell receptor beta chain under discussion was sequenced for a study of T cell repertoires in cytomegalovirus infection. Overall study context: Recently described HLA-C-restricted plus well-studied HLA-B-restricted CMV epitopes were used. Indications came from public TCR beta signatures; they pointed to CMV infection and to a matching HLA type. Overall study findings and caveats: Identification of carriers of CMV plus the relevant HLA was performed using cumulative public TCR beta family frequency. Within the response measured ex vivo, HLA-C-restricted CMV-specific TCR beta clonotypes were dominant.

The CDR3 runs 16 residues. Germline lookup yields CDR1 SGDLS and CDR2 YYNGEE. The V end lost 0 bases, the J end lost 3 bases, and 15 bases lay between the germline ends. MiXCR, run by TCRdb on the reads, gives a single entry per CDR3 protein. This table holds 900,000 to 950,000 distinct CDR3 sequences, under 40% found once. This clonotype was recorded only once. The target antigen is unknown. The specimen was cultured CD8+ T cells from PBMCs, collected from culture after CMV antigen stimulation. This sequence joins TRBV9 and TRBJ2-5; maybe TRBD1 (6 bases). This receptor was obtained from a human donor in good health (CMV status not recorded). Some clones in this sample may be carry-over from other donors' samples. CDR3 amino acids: CASSVEAPTGKETQYF. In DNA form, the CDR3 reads TGTGCCAGCAGCGTAGAAGCCCCGACAGGAAAAGAGACCCAGTACTTC.